This is a list of T cell receptor beta chains from one sample in a study of regulatory T cells in long-lasting Graves disease. TCRdb re-analysed the multiplex PCR reads in MiXCR, keeping a single row per CDR3 protein. Here the sample spans about 350,000 distinct CDR3 sequences, about 17% being singletons. This same sample was also part of a study on T cells in Graves' hyperthyroidism and ophthalmopathy.

The specimen was peripheral blood mononuclear cells (PBMCs), collected at new diagnosis, from a patient treated with antithyroid drugs. These receptors all come from a woman in her late teens or twenties with Graves disease. CDR3s include the opening cysteine and the closing phenylalanine or tryptophan. The D gene is left open where the match is weak.

J gene	V gene	D gene	CDR3 protein
TRBJ2-1	TRBV5-1	.	CASILDSGAGNNNEQFF
TRBJ1-5	TRBV20-1	TRBD1	CSAGTVRRIFSNQAQHF
TRBJ2-3	TRBV6-1	.	CASLGQLTSTDTQYF
TRBJ2-1	TRBV10-2	.	CATRGWGGINEQFF
TRBJ2-5	TRBV7-6	.	CASSLVWGDTQYF
TRBJ2-5	TRBV6-1	.	CAITPGWGWQETQYF
TRBJ1-1	TRBV7-2	.	CASTFQGGTEAFF
TRBJ2-1	TRBV27	.	CASRRYNEQFF
TRBJ2-4	TRBV19	.	CASSTVQGRIQYF
TRBJ2-6	TRBV6-1	.	CASRSRQAGANVLTF
TRBJ1-1	TRBV24-1	.	CATSLGPWTEAFF
TRBJ1-5	TRBV10-3	.	CAISDREFQPQHF
TRBJ2-2	TRBV18	TRBD1	CASSSRDRGFSGELFF
TRBJ2-1	TRBV6-2/TRBV6-3	TRBD2	CASSYRLAGAYEQFF
TRBJ2-7	TRBV5-8	.	CASSPQARLSPTYEQYF